The present T cell receptor (beta chain) was sequenced within a study of control samples from healthy donors and cancer patients (dated by TCRdb to the early 2020s). Comment on this clone: Its recognized antigen is unknown. Nothing much larger sits one base from this clone, and base qualities are not available.

The CDR3 sequence holds 13 residues, the cysteine and phenylalanine included. The retained sequence is limited to the CDR3, 39 bases, with the frame set at the first base. At the junction V is shortened by 4 bases and J by 7 bases, with 13 bases in between. Receptors were amplified or captured by the immunoSEQ multiplex PCR assay. TCRdb mirrors the immuneACCESS table, restricted to in-frame sequences. Some clones are absent from its copies; in checked studies, under half trace to an unresolved V gene, and the reason for the others is unknown. Recorded for this sample are 100,000 or so clones; under 90% of them occurred a single time. The ten biggest clones cover 13% of the sample.

Source material: blood. The sequence derives from a woman in her forties or fifties in good health. The sequence links TRBV12-3 or TRBV12-4 to TRBJ1-2; a weak D assignment points to TRBD1 (6 bases agree). The DNA is as follows: TGTGCCAGCAGTTCAACAGGGACGAGTGGCTACACCTTC. Protein translation: CASSSTGTSGYTF.